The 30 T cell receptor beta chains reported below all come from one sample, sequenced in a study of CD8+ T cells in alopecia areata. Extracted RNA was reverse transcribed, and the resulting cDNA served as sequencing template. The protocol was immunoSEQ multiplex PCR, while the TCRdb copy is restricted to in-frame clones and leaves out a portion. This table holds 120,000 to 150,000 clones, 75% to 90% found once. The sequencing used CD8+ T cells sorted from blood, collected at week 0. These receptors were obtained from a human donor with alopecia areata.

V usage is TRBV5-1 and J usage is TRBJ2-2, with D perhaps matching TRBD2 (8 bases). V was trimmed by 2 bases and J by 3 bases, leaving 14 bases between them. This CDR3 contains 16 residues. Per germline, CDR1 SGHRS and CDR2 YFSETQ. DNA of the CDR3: TGCGCCAGCAGCTTCGGGAGGGGGCCCTACACCGGGGAGCTGTTTTTT. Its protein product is CASSFGRGPYTGELFF.

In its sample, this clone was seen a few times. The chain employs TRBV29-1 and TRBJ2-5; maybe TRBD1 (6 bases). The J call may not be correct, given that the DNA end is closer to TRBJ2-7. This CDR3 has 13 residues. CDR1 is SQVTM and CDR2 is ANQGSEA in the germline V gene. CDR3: CSVESEQGYEQYF. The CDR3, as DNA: TGCAGCGTTGAGAGCGAACAGGGCTACGAGCAGTACTTC.

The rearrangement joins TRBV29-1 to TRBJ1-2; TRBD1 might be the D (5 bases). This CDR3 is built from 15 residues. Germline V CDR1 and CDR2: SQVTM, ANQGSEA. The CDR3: CYTGPLPPQNYGYTF. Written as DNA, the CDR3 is TGCTATACGGGGCCCTTACCTCCCCAGAACTATGGCTACACCTTC.

The CDR3 region has the DNA TGTGCCAGCAGCTTAGTTGGGACAGACTACGAGCAGTACTTC. Protein: CASSLVGTDYEQYF. This chain joins TRBV7-8 and TRBJ2-7, with 7 bases matching TRBD1. CDR3 length equals 14 residues. The J segment lost 3 bases and the V segment lost 1 base, leaving 3 bases of the junction unmatched. Germline values: CDR1 SGHVS, CDR2 FQNEAQ.

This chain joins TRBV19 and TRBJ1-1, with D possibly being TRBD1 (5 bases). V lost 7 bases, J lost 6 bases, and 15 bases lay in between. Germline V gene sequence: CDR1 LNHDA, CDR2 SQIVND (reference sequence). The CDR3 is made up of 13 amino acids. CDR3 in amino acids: CASTPGGYAEAFF. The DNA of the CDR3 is TGTGCCAGTACCCCTGGGGGTTATGCTGAAGCTTTCTTT.

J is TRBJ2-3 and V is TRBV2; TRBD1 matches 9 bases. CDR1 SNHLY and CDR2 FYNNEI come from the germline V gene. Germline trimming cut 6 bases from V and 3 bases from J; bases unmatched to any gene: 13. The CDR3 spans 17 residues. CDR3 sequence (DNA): TGTGCCAGCAGCGAGGACGACAGGGGGTTGGGGACAGATACGCAGTATTTT. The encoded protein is CASSEDDRGLGTDTQYF.

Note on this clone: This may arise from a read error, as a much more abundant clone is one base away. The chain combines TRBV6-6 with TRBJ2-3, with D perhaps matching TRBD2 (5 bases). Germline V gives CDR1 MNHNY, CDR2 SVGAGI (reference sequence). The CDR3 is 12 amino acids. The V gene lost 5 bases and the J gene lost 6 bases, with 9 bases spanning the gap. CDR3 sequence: CASSPQRDTQYF. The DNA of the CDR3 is TGTGCCAGCAGTCCCCAGCGGGATACGCAGTATTTT.

CDR3 in amino acids: CASSLVPQNTEAFF. CDR3 nucleotide sequence: TGTGCCAGCAGCTTAGTACCGCAGAACACTGAAGCTTTCTTT. The chain carries TRBV11-2 and TRBJ1-1; D call uncertain. The CDR3 is 14 residues long. V dropped 1 base and J dropped 1 base, with 7 bases sitting between them. Germline CDR1 reads SGHAT; CDR2 reads FQNNGV.

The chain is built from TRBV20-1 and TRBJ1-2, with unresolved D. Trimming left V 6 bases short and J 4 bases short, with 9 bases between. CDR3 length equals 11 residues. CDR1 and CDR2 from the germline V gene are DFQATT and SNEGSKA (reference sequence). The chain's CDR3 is CSAWSFYGYTF. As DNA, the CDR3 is TGCAGTGCATGGTCCTTCTATGGCTACACCTTC.

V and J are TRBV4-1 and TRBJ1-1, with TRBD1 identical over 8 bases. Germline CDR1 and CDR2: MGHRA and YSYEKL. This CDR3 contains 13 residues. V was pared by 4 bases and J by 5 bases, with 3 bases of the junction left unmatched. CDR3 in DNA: TGCGCCAGCAGCCTCGACAGGGGTACTGAAGCTTTCTTT. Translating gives CASSLDRGTEAFF.

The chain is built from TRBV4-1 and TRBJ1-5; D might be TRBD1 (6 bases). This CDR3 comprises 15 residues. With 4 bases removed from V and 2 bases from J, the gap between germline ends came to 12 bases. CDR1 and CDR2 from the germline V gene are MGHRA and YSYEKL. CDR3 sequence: CASSREDSGNQPQHF. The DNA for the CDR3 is TGCGCCAGCAGCCGCGAGGACAGCGGCAATCAGCCCCAGCATTTT.

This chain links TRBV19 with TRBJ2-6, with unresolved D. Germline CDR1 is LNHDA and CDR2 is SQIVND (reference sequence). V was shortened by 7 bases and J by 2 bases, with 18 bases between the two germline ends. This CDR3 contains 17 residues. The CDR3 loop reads CASTPTTGFTGANVLTF. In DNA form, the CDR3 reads TGTGCCAGTACCCCAACAACGGGCTTTACTGGGGCCAACGTCCTGACTTTC.

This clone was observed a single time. The CDR3 here is CASSQRTASGEQYF. CDR3 in DNA: TGCGCCAGCAGTCAGCGGACGGCGTCTGGCGAGCAGTACTTC. The rearrangement uses TRBV5-1 and TRBJ2-7; D may be TRBD2 (5 bases). The CDR3 consists of 14 residues. Trimming removed 5 bases from V and 6 bases from J, with 18 bases in between. CDR1 and CDR2 from the germline V gene are SGHRS and YFSETQ.

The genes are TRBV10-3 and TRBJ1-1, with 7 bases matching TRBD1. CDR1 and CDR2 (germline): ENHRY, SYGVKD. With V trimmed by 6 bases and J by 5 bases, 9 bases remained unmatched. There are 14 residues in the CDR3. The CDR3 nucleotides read TGTGCCATCAGGAGGGACAGCCCTTTTACTGAAGCTTTCTTT. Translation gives CAIRRDSPFTEAFF.

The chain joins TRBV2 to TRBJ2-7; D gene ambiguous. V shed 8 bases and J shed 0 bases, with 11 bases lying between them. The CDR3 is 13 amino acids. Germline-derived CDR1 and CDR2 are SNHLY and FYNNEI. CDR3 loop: CASREWDSYEQYF. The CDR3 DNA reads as TGTGCCAGCCGAGAGTGGGACTCCTACGAGCAGTACTTC.

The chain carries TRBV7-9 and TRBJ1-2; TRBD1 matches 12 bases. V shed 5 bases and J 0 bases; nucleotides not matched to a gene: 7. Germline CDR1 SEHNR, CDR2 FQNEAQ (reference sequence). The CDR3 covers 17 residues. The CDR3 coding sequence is TGTGCCAGCAGCACACCCGGGACAGGGGGCCCTAACTATGGCTACACCTTC. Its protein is CASSTPGTGGPNYGYTF.

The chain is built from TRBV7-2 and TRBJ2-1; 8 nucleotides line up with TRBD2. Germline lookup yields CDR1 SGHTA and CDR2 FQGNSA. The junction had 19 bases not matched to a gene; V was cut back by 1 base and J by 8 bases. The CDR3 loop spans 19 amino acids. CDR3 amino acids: CASSLDRRQLAALWHEQFF. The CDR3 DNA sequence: TGTGCCAGCAGCTTAGATCGGCGCCAACTAGCGGCCCTTTGGCATGAGCAGTTCTTC.

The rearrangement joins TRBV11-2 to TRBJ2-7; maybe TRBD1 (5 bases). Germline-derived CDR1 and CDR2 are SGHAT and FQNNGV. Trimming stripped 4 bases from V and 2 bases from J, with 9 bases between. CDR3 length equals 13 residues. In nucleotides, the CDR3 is TGTGCCAGCAGCTGGCCAGGGCCCTACGAGCAGTACTTC. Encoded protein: CASSWPGPYEQYF.

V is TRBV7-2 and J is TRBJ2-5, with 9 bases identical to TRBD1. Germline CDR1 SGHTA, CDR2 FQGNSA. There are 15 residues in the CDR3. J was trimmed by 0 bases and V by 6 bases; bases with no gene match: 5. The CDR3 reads CASSPRDRDQETQYF. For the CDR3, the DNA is TGTGCCAGCAGTCCTAGGGACAGGGACCAAGAGACCCAGTACTTC.

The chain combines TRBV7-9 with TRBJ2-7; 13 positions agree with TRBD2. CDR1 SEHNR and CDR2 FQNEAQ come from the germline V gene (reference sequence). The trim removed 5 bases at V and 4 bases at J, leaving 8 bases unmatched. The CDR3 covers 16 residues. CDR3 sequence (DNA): TGTGCCAGCAGCCCTACTAGCGGGAGGGCCTGGTACGAGCAGTACTTC. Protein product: CASSPTSGRAWYEQYF.

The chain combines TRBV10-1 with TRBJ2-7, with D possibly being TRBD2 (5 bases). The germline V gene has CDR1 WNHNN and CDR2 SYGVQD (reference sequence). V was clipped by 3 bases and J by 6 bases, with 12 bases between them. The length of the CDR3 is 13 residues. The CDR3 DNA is TGCGCCAGCAGTGACCCCCCGGGATCCGAGCAGTACTTC. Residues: CASSDPPGSEQYF.

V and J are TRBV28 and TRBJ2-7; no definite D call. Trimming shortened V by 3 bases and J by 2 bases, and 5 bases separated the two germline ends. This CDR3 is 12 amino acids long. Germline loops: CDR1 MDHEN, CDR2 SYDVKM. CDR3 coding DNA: TGTGCCAGCAGTTTCCGCCCCTACGAGCAGTACTTC. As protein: CASSFRPYEQYF.

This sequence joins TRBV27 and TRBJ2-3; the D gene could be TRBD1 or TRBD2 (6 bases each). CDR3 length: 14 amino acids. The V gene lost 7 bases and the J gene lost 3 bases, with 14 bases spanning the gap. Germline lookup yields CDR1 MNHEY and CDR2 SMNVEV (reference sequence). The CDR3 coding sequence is TGTGCCAGCAAGGAGGGGGACGAAACAGATACGCAGTATTTT. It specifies CASKEGDETDTQYF.

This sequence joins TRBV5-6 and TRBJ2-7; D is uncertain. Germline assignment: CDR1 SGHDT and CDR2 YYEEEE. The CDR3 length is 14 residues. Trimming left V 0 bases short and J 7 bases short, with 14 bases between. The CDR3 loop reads CASSLGRGLGEQYF. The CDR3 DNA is TGTGCCAGCAGCTTGGGTCGTGGCTTGGGAGAGCAGTACTTC.

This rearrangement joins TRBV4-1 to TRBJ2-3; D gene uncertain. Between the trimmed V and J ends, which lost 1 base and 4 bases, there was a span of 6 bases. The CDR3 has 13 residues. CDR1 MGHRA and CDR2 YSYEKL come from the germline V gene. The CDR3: CASSQAAADTQYF. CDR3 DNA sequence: TGCGCCAGCAGCCAAGCGGCCGCAGATACGCAGTATTTT.

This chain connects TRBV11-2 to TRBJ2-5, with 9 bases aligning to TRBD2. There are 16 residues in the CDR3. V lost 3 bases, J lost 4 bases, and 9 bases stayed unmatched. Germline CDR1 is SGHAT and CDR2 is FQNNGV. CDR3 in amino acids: CASSLNLAGDVETQYF. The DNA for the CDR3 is TGTGCCAGCAGCTTGAACTTAGCGGGAGACGTAGAGACCCAGTACTTC. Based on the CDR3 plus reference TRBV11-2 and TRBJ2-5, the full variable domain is EAGVAQSPRYKIIEKRQSVAFWCNPISGHATLYWYQQILGQGPKLLIQFQNNGVVDDSQLPKDRFSAERLKGVDSTLKIQPAKLEDSAVYLCASSLNLAGDVETQYFGPGTRLLVL.

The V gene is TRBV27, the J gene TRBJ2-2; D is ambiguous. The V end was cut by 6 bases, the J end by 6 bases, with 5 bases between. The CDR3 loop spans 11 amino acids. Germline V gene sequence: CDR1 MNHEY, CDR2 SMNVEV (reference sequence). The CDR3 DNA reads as TGTGCCAGCAGCCAATCCGGGGAGCTGTTTTTT. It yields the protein CASSQSGELFF.

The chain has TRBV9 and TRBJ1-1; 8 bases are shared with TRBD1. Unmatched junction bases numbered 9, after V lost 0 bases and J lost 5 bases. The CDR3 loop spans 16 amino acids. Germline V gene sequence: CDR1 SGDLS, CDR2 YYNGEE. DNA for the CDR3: TGTGCCAGCAGCGTAGAGGGCAGGGGGCCGGGTACTGAAGCTTTCTTT. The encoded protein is CASSVEGRGPGTEAFF.

The CDR3 coding sequence is TGTGCCAGCAGCCCCCCTTCCAATGAGCAGTTCTTC. Its translation: CASSPPSNEQFF. This chain connects TRBV7-9 to TRBJ2-1; D uncertain. The germline V gene has CDR1 SEHNR and CDR2 FQNEAQ (reference sequence). The CDR3 spans 12 residues. The germline V and J ends were trimmed by 5 bases and 6 bases, with 8 bases remaining between them.

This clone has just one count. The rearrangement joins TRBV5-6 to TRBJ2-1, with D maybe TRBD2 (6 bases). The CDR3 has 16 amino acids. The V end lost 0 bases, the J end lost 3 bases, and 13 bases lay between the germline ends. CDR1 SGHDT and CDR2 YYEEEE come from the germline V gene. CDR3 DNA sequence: TGTGCCAGCAGCTTGGGCTACGGGGGAGTCTACAATGAGCAGTTCTTC. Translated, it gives CASSLGYGGVYNEQFF. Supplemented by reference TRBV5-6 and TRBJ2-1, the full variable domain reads DAGVTQSPTHLIKTRGQQVTLRCSPKSGHDTVSWYQQALGQGPQFIFQYYEEEERQRGNFPDRFSGHQFPNYSSELNVNALLLGDSALYLCASSLGYGGVYNEQFFGPGTRLTVL.